These 3 T cell receptor beta chains share one sample of origin, sequenced in a study of glioma-infiltrating T cells after dendritic cell vaccination. Specified time point: after dendritic cell vaccination, including at tumor progression/relapse. TCRdb's table, derived via immunoSEQ multiplex PCR, lists solely in-frame clones and lacks some. This sample has about 50,000 clones, with roughly 90% found just once. Material: blood, obtained after dendritic cell vaccination. The receptors here all came from a human donor with glioblastoma.

The chain joins TRBV9 to TRBJ2-2, with D possibly being TRBD2 (5 bases). The V gene's germline CDR1 is SGDLS and CDR2 YYNGEE. The V end was cut by 4 bases, the J end by 4 bases, with 5 bases between. The CDR3 has 12 residues. The CDR3, as DNA: TGTGCCAGCAGCACTAGCACCGGGGAGCTGTTTTTT. Protein product: CASSTSTGELFF.

The chain joins TRBV2 to TRBJ2-1, with D unclear. CDR1 is SNHLY, CDR2 FYNNEI, per germline. The CDR3 runs to 10 residues. Trimming removed 6 bases from V and 7 bases from J, with 4 bases in between. The CDR3 region is CASRANEQFF. In DNA form, the CDR3 reads TGTGCCAGCAGAGCTAATGAGCAGTTCTTC.

Of note for this clone: This CDR3 is also generated by other DNA sequences in the sample. The chain couples TRBV5-1 to TRBJ2-3; D might be TRBD2 (6 bases). The V end was cut by 0 bases, the J end by 2 bases, with 19 bases between. From germline, CDR1 is SGHRS and CDR2 YFSETQ. CDR3 length equals 18 residues. CDR3: CASSLDPSARAPTDTQYF. For the CDR3, the DNA is TGCGCCAGCAGCTTGGATCCTAGCGCGCGAGCACCCACAGATACGCAGTATTTT. The variable domain in full, completed from reference TRBV5-1 and TRBJ2-3, reads KAGVTQTPRYLIKTRGQQVTLSCSPISGHRSVSWYQQTPGQGLQFLFEYFSETQRNKGNFPGRFSGRQFSNSRSEMNVSTLELGDSALYLCASSLDPSARAPTDTQYFGPGTRLTVL.